The 11 T cell receptor delta chains given below trace back to one sample, sequenced in a study of gamma-delta T cells after stem cell transplantation. TCRdb re-identified clones in the RT-PCR reads via CATT. Here the sample spans 10,000 to 13,000 delta-chain clones, approximately 40% being singletons. The sequenced sample consisted of gamma-delta T cells. The receptors come from a human donor. It is not recorded whose cells these are; they may come from a transplant donor.

By proportion, this clone is medium-sized. V and J are TRDV2 and TRDJ1; no clear D gene. CDR3 length: 12 amino acids. The V end was cut by 0 bases, the J end by 7 bases, with 8 bases between. Germline CDR1 reads GEAIGNYY; CDR2 reads EKD. The CDR3 DNA follows: TGTGCCTGTGACACCGAGGAGGGTAAACTCATCTTT. It encodes CACDTEEGKLIF.

The CDR3 loop is CALGERCEYCGILSDKLIF. CDR3 sequence (DNA): TGTGCTCTTGGGGAAAGGTGCGAGTACTGTGGGATACTCTCCGATAAACTCATCTTT. The rearrangement joins TRDV1 to TRDJ1; 7 bases align to TRDD3. The CDR3 contains 19 residues. Germline CDR1 and CDR2: TSWWSYY and QGS. V lost 2 bases to trimming and J lost 3 bases; unmatched junction nucleotides: 18.

This clone was seen only once. V usage is TRDV1 and J usage is TRDJ1; 12 bases fit TRDD3. The junction had 40 bases not matched to a gene; V was cut back by 4 bases and J by 1 base. There are 28 residues in the CDR3. Germline CDR1 and CDR2: TSWWSYY and QGS. CDR3 nucleotide sequence: TGTGCTCTTGGGGTACCCAAGAAGCGGACTTCTTCACCTCGTACTGGGGGATACCCCCCTAGCCGCACCGATAAACTCATCTTT. It yields the protein CALGVPKKRTSSPRTGGYPPSRTDKLIF.

This rearrangement joins TRDV1 to TRDJ1, with D possibly being TRDD2 or TRDD3 (5 bases each). Trimming removed 0 bases from V and 0 bases from J, with 23 bases in between. CDR1 and CDR2 from the germline V gene are TSWWSYY and QGS. This CDR3 is 20 amino acids long. The CDR3 bases are TGTGCTCTTGGGGAACTGTATGGCCTACGGATTGGGGCTTACACCGATAAACTCATCTTT. Residues: CALGELYGLRIGAYTDKLIF.

This clone has more than one count but fewer than ten. The chain uses TRDV3 and TRDJ1; D possibly corresponds to TRDD3 (8 bases). Trimming shortened V by 4 bases and J by 0 bases, and 33 bases separated the two germline ends. The CDR3 covers 20 residues. CDR1 and CDR2 (germline): TVYSNPD, GDNSRS (reference sequence). The CDR3 sequence is CAYSYLFSPPGGGYTDKLIF. The CDR3 nucleotides read TGTGCCTATTCCTACCTGTTTTCCCCTCCTGGGGGAGGCTACACCGATAAACTCATCTTT.

In its sample, this clone is medium-sized. The chain combines TRDV3 with TRDJ1; 7 bases align to TRDD3. Losses at the gene ends were 5 bases for V and 1 base for J; bases not matched to a gene: 10. Germline V gives CDR1 TVYSNPD, CDR2 GDNSRS (reference sequence). This CDR3 has 14 amino acids. CDR3 sequence: CANTGGITTDKLIF. The CDR3 nucleotides read TGTGCCAATACGGGGGGGATTACCACCGATAAACTCATCTTT.

This clone is classed as medium-sized. This rearrangement joins TRDV2 to TRDJ3, with 9 bases that match TRDD3. Germline CDR1 reads GEAIGNYY; CDR2 reads EKD. The CDR3 runs 20 residues. V lost 2 bases to trimming and J lost 2 bases; unmatched junction nucleotides: 12. CDR3 in DNA: TGTGCCTGTGACAACCTCGACTGGGGGACTGCACCCTGGGACACCCGACAGATGTTTTTC. Its translation is CACDNLDWGTAPWDTRQMFF.

This sequence joins TRDV2 and TRDJ1; weak D call: TRDD3 (6 bases). The germline CDR1 and CDR2 sequences are GEAIGNYY and EKD. The germline V and J ends were trimmed by 0 bases and 4 bases, with 20 bases remaining between them. The CDR3 sequence is 17 residues long. DNA of the CDR3: TGTGCCTGTGACACCCCAAGACGGGGGACCCCTAGCGATAAACTCATCTTT. Translated: CACDTPRRGTPSDKLIF.

This clone has a single count. A read error may be the cause here, since a much bigger clone is one base away. This chain joins TRDV2 and TRDJ3; weak D call: TRDD2 (6 bases). The CDR3 length is 20 residues. Germline values: CDR1 GEAIGNYY, CDR2 EKD. The CDR3 region has the DNA TGTGCCTGTGACCCTTCCAACTGCGCTGATACCCCCTGTGACACCCGACAGATGTTTTTC. It codes for CACDPSNCADTPCDTRQMFF.

This clone has more than one count but fewer than ten. The chain couples TRDV3 to TRDJ1, with TRDD2 as a possible D gene (6 bases). This CDR3 has 17 amino acids. Germline CDR1 TVYSNPD, CDR2 GDNSRS (reference sequence). The V and J ends lost 3 bases and 1 base respectively, with 24 bases between them. CDR3 amino acids: CAFGRPSRGSITDKLIF. The CDR3 DNA is TGTGCCTTCGGCCGGCCTTCCCGCGGCTCTATCACCGATAAACTCATCTTT.

This clone showed up just a few times. Distinct nucleotide sequences in the sample also encode this CDR3. The rearrangement links TRDV3 to TRDJ1, with 9 nucleotides matching TRDD3. CDR1 and CDR2 (germline): TVYSNPD, GDNSRS (reference sequence). V trimming: 3 bases; J trimming: 3 bases; junction bases outside the gene matches: 17. The CDR3 is 17 residues long. The CDR3 loop reads CAFGNGFWGIKADKLIF. CDR3 sequence (DNA): TGTGCCTTCGGCAATGGGTTTTGGGGGATAAAGGCCGATAAACTCATCTTT. Drawing the rest from reference TRDV3 and TRDJ1, the complete variable domain is CDKVTQSSPDQTVASGSEVVLLCTYDTVYSNPDLFWYRIRPDYSFQFVFYGDNSRSEGADFTQGRFSVKHILTQKAFHLVISPVRTEDSATYYCAFGNGFWGIKADKLIFGKGTRVTVEP.